This TCR beta chain came from a study of CD8+CD57+ T cells in acquired aplastic anemia. Study details: The DNA of sorted CD4+ and CD8+ cells averaged approximately 3.3 ug. Study conclusions and caveats: Nearly 30 CD8+ CDR3 sequences were shared between patients and controls.

The CDR3 covers 15 residues. Germline CDR1 and CDR2: LNHNV and YYDKDF (reference sequence). V lost 0 bases and J lost 5; bases outside the gene matches: 4. Sequencing involved patients with CD8+CD57+ cell expansion previously shown by flow cytometry. Patients were therapy-naive when their blood was sampled. This clonotype was detected only a few times. The antigen remains unidentified. The study profiled TCR beta VDJ and CDR3 using genomic DNA as template. TCRdb fed the reads into MiXCR, producing one record per CDR3 protein. The repertoire holds over 150,000 distinct CDR3 sequences, with about 52% as singletons.

The clonotype originates from a human donor with aplastic anemia. The V gene is TRBV15, the J gene TRBJ2-3; 8 bases match TRBD2. The sequencing input was sorted CD4+, CD8+, or CD8+CD57+ T cells (not recorded which) from PBMCs. CDR3 bases: TGTGCCACCAGCAGAGAAGCGGGGGCGAAAGATACGCAGTATTTT. Residues: CATSREAGAKDTQYF. The whole variable domain, filled in from reference TRBV15 and TRBJ2-3, reads DAMVIQNPRYQVTQFGKPVTLSCSQTLNHNVMYWYQQKSSQAPKLLFHYYDKDFNNEADTPDNFQSRRPNTSFCFLDIRSPGLGDTAMYLCATSREAGAKDTQYFGPGTRLTVL.